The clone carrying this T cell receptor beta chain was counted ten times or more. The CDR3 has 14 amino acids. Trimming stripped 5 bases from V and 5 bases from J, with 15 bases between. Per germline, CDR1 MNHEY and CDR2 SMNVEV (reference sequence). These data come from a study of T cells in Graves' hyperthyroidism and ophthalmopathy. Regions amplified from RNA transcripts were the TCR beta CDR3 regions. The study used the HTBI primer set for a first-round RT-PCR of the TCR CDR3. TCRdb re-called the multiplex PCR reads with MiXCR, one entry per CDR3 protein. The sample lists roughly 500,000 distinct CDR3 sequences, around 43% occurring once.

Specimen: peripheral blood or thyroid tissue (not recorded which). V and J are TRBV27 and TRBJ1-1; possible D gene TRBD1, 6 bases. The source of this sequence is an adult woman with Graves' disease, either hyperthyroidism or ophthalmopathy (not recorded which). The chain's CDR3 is CASSPRRGGTEAFF. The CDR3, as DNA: TGTGCCAGCAGTCCTCGCAGGGGAGGGACTGAAGCTTTCTTT.